The source of this TCR beta chain is a study of cytomegalovirus exposure and HLA in healthy donors. Concerning this clone itself: Its target is not known.

Findings of the study overall: The analysis excluded some indistinguishable V segments, including TRBV6-2 and TRBV6-3.

The CDR3 contains 17 residues. The PCR was carried out with 60 Vbeta primers and 13 Jbeta primers. Data came from immunoSEQ multiplex PCR; TCRdb stores just in-frame clones and leaves some out. The profile shows over 90,000 clones, roughly 60% of them singletons. The chain uses TRBV1 and TRBJ2-4; the table's D call, TRBD2, has no DNA check behind it. TRBV1 is reported as a pseudogene. The specimen was PBMCs. The sequence derives from a human donor in good health. This CDR3 is CTSSQEPSGMAKNIQYF. CDR3 sequence (DNA): TGCACCAGCAGCCAAGAACCTAGCGGGATGGCCAAAAACATTCAGTACTTC.